This TCR beta chain is from a study of persistence of HIV-infected CD4 T cells (dated by TCRdb to the early 2020s). About the study as a whole: Participants had been on suppressive ART for a median of roughly 8 years. Peripheral blood samples of up to about 180 mL were taken at multiple time points, with the exception of two participants who underwent leukapheresis at a single time point. Anti-CD3/anti-CD28 stimulation activated a higher proportion of cells, with a lower memory fraction, than antigen stimulation. The study isolated CMV- and HIV-1 Gag-responding CD4+ T cells from ART-treated individuals to examine antigen-driven clonal expansion of HIV-1-infected cells. TCRbeta sequencing assessed the clonality of all cells in each sorted population, while proviral sequencing assessed the clonality of infected cells. Cross-participant TCR cluster analysis included roughly 8 participants for CMV and about seven participants for Gag. The full study reports these points: Restriction of bulk TCR analyses to the rare CMV-responding cells that actually carried HIV-1 proviruses was not possible. Only a small number of individuals took part in the study, and only a limited range of antigens was tested. Antigen-responding cells were enriched for expanded CDR3beta sequences that were degenerate, which suggests that CD4+ responses to CMV and Gag underwent convergent selection. TCRbeta richness in CMV- and Gag-responding cells was significantly lower than in anti-CD3/anti-CD28-responding cells; CMV-responding cells had higher oligoclonality than CD3/CD28-stimulated and Gag-responding cells. Within the same sorted populations, TCR oligoclonality correlated with proviral oligoclonality.

The treatment or condition label, as the study defines it: suppressive antiretroviral therapy. Cells were stimulated with anti-CD3/anti-CD28 magnetic beads as a nonspecific positive control representing the CD4+ T cell repertoire. Responding CD4+ T cells were sorted on the basis of upregulation of both CD40 ligand and CD69. HIV-1-infected adults in whom suppressive ART had been started during chronic infection were enrolled as participants. For at least 4 years, the participants' plasma HIV-1 RNA had been undetectable, below 50 copies/mL. To be included, participants needed a CD4+ T cell count above 400 cells/uL and a positive CMV serology. Before stimulation, PBMCs were isolated using density centrifugation and depleted of CD8+ T cells. CD8-depleted PBMCs were stimulated for over 15 hours with anti-CD28/CD49d costimulation, CD40-blocking antibody and enfuvirtide to prevent new infections. Cell sorting was done on a Beckman Coulter MoFlo Legacy or XDP sorter, and dead cells were excluded with propidium iodide. For samples with more than one million cells, genomic DNA was extracted with the QIAamp DNA Mini Kit, and for all other samples the Quick-DNA Microprep Kit was used.

V is reduced by 4 bases and J by 8 bases, leaving a spacing of 14 bases between them. CDR1 and CDR2, per the germline V gene (reference sequence), are GTSNPN and SVGIG. Reading from cysteine to phenylalanine, the CDR3 counts 13 amino acids. This entry keeps only the CDR3 DNA: 39 bases, framed from base 1. TCRbeta repertoires were sequenced from genomic DNA with the immunoSEQ hsTCRB assay version 4 in survey mode. Genomic DNA was diluted to roughly 10 ng/uL, and up to roughly 1 ug per sample was used for TCRbeta sequencing. In the source study's methods: TCRbeta data analysis was done in ImmunoSeq Analyzer 3.0, and diversity was calculated on productive nucleotide rearrangements. The improved Chao index was used to estimate lower-bound TCR diversity, and the Gini coefficient was used to estimate clonality using the Immunarch R package. When different nucleotide rearrangements encoded the same CDR3beta amino acid sequence, each rearrangement was treated as a distinct clonotype. Differential abundance analysis identified TCRbeta sequences significantly enriched in antigen-responding cells relative to anti-CD3/anti-CD28-activated cells. GLIPH2 clustered TCRs by predicted peptide-MHC specificity, both within individual participants and across merged participant data sets. TCRdb obtained this table from immuneACCESS and retained in-frame rearrangements with V and J assigned. These tables miss some clones; where compared with another copy, unresolved V genes account for less than half of the shortfall, and the remainder is unexplained. D and trimming were read from the DNA, whereas the V and J calls and clone size are those reported in that table. For this sample there are 40,000 or so clones; around 90% appear just once. The ten top clones hold 0.47% of the sample.

Comments on this clone: Its cognate antigen has yet to be identified. Base qualities are not provided; no much larger clone lies one nucleotide away.

The rearrangement combines TRBV30 with TRBJ1-4; the D gene remains uncertain. The sequence came from an adult woman with HIV who was CMV-seropositive. Sample: CD4+ T cells sorted from PBMCs after roughly 17-hour stimulation, taken from a patient who received antiretroviral therapy. What this sample's cell subset or site label stands for: CD40L+CD69+ CD4 T cells responding to anti-CD3/anti-CD28 beads, representing the overall repertoire. For the CDR3, the sequence is CAWNRVAQEKLFF. The DNA is as follows: TGTGCCTGGAATAGGGTGGCGCAGGAAAAACTGTTTTTT.